Here is one T cell receptor beta chain with its context. Its antigen remains unknown. The source of the sample is a study of cytomegalovirus exposure and HLA in healthy donors. Points from the study as a whole: It was approximately 150 TCR beta chains that were listed as cytomegalovirus-associated. Specific recognition of CMV antigens was confirmed in vitro for three chains (all CMV-associated).

Here immunoSEQ multiplex PCR was the method, and the copy in TCRdb shows in-frame clones only, minus some. The data hold about 130,000 clones, with approximately 89% observed a single time. The CDR3 contains 14 residues. Trimming took 5 bases from V and 5 from J, leaving 15 bases between them. Germline lookup yields CDR1 SGHAT and CDR2 FQNNGV. The donors were members of the validation cohort comprising 100 to 150 subjects, separate from the roughly 680-subject first cohort. The chain is built from TRBV11-2 and TRBJ1-1; D is possibly TRBD1 (6 bases). The specimen sequenced was PBMCs. The receptor was isolated from a woman between 18 and 29 years old in good health and CMV-seronegative. CDR3 nucleotides: TGTGCCAGCAGCCTCCGACAGGTTGGGACTGAAGCTTTCTTT. It yields the protein CASSLRQVGTEAFF. Full variable domain (remainder filled in from reference TRBV11-2 and TRBJ1-1): EAGVAQSPRYKIIEKRQSVAFWCNPISGHATLYWYQQILGQGPKLLIQFQNNGVVDDSQLPKDRFSAERLKGVDSTLKIQPAKLEDSAVYLCASSLRQVGTEAFFGQGTRLTVV.